Included here is one TCR beta chain sequence, with context. Its antigen is undetermined. This CDR3 region has 17 residues. Between the trimmed V and J ends, which lost 3 bases and 0 bases, there was a span of 18 bases. CDR1 and CDR2 from the germline V gene are DFQATT and SNEGSKA (reference sequence). The entry originates in a study of T cell responses to AZD1222 COVID-19 vaccine. Points from the study as a whole: Donors, mostly white British, included more females; clonal diversity was possibly underestimated. The study reported that nearly half of spike-specific TCRs target unmutated variant regions. Spike as a whole was targeted by vaccine-associated CD4 TCRs, dominant at 160-218 and 743-854.

Sequencing used immunoSEQ multiplex PCR; TCRdb keeps in-frame clones, though not all of them. This sample carries fewer than 200,000 clones, around 92% of them seen once, and the ten largest clones take around 9.3%. The rearrangement links TRBV20-1 to TRBJ2-4, with no clear D. This receptor was obtained from an adult in good health. The source was peripheral blood, collected on day 0 of AZD1222 vaccination. The CDR3 loop is CSASGTANPRAKNIQYF. The CDR3 DNA sequence: TGCAGTGCTAGTGGAACAGCAAATCCCCGAGCCAAAAACATTCAGTACTTC.